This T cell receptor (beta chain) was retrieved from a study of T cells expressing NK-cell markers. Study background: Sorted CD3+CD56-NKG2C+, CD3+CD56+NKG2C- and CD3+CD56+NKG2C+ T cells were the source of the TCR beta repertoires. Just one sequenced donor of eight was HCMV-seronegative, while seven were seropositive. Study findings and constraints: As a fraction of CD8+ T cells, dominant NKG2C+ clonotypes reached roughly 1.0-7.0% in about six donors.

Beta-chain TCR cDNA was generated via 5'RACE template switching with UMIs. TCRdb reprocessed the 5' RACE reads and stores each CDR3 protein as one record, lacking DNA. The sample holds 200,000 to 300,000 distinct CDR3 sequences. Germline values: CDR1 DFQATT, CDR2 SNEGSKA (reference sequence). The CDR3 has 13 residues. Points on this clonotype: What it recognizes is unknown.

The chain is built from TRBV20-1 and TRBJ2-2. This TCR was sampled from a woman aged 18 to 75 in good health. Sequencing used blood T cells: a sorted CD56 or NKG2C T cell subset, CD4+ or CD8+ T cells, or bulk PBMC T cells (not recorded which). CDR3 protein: CSASDGNTGELFF.